The rows below give T cell receptor beta chains drawn from one sample of a study of CD8 T cell repertoires and HIV-1 epitope variants. Their antigen targets remain unknown. Measured with immunoSEQ multiplex PCR; TCRdb has only the in-frame clones, and not every one. This table has about 5,600 clones, roughly 60% appearing once. Input material: cultured CD8+ T cells derived from PBMCs. These receptors were collected from a male donor with HIV. The CDR3 runs from the conserved cysteine through the conserved F or W. The D gene is left open where the match is weak. Part of the rows lack a size; the others show once, few, many or a class for expanded clones.

cdr3_nt cdr3_aa d_call v_call clone_size j_call
TGTGCCAGCAGCTTACGGCCTAATCAGCCCCAGCATTTT CASSLRPNQPQHF - TRBV7-2 - TRBJ1-5
TGTGCCAGCAGCTTAATGGCGGGAGCTGAGACCCAGTACTTC CASSLMAGAETQYF TRBD2 TRBV7-3 - TRBJ2-5
TGTGCCATCAGTGGGGACAGGGGTGAAAAACTGTTTTTT CAISGDRGEKLFF TRBD1 TRBV10-3 - TRBJ1-4
TGTGCCAGCAGTTTTTTAGGGAAGAGTGTCGGAGGTGATAATTCACCCCTCCACTTT CASSFLGKSVGGDNSPLHF - TRBV2 - TRBJ1-6
TGTGCCAGCAGCTTGGACGGGATTGTGGGGCAGCCCCAGCATTTT CASSLDGIVGQPQHF - TRBV5-4 - TRBJ1-5
TGTGCCAGCAGTTTATTACTCGCCGGGACAGACTCTGGAAACACCATATATTTT CASSLLLAGTDSGNTIYF TRBD1 TRBV28 - TRBJ1-3
TGTGCCAGCAGCTTGGAGGACAGGGAGGAAGAGACCCAGTACTTC CASSLEDREEETQYF TRBD1 TRBV5-4 - TRBJ2-5
TGCAGCGTTGAAGATGGCGAGCGGGAGACAGGGGATACGCAGTATTTT CSVEDGERETGDTQYF - TRBV29-1 few TRBJ2-3
TGTGCCAGCAGCTTAGGGGGGGATACTTACGAGCAGTACTTC CASSLGGDTYEQYF - TRBV13 - TRBJ2-7
TGTGCCAGCAGCCAAAACTCTGGAAACACCATATATTTT CASSQNSGNTIYF - TRBV6-5 - TRBJ1-3
TGTGCCACCAGCGCTTCGCGGGGGAACTCCTACGAGCAGTACTTC CATSASRGNSYEQYF TRBD2 TRBV15 - TRBJ2-7
TGTGCCATCAGTGAGCAGAACCAGCCCCAGCATTTT CAISEQNQPQHF - TRBV10-3 - TRBJ1-5
TGTGCCAGTCGGCCCGGACAATTGAACACTGAAGCTTTCTTT CASRPGQLNTEAFF - TRBV19 - TRBJ1-1
TGTGCCAGCAGCCCCGCGGATTACGAGCAGTACTTC CASSPADYEQYF - TRBV6-1 - TRBJ2-7
TGTGCCAGCAGTTACGCGCCAGGGGAAACGCAGCCCCAGCATTTT CASSYAPGETQPQHF - TRBV6-5 - TRBJ1-5
TGTGCCAGCAGCGTCACAGATACGCAGTATTTT CASSVTDTQYF - TRBV5-6 - TRBJ2-3
TGCAGCGTTGTTCGCCCGTCCTACAATGAGCAGTTCTTC CSVVRPSYNEQFF - TRBV29-1 - TRBJ2-1
TGTGCCATCAGTGAGTACCCGGCGGATGAGCAGTTCTTC CAISEYPADEQFF - TRBV10-3 once TRBJ2-1
TGCGCCAGCAGTGAGTCCGGGAAGGGGGACTACAATGAGCAGTTCTTC CASSESGKGDYNEQFF - TRBV10-1 few TRBJ2-1
TGTGCCAGCAGCCAAGATGACGGATACAATGAGCAGTTCTTC CASSQDDGYNEQFF - TRBV4-2 - TRBJ2-1
TGTGCCAGCAGTGCCGACGGAAACTATGGCTACACCTTC CASSADGNYGYTF - TRBV28 - TRBJ1-2
TGTGCCAGCAGCTCACTAGCGGGACGGTGGAATGAGCAGTTCTTC CASSSLAGRWNEQFF TRBD2 TRBV9 - TRBJ2-1
TGTGCCAGCAGAGGGACCCTGAACACTGAAGCTTTCTTT CASRGTLNTEAFF - TRBV28 - TRBJ1-1
TGTGCCAGCAGCTTTGGGACGGTGTACGAGCAGTACTTC CASSFGTVYEQYF - TRBV5-8 - TRBJ2-7
TGTGCCAGCAGTCCCCTACGGAGTGGGCCCAACTATGGCTACACCTTC CASSPLRSGPNYGYTF - TRBV28 - TRBJ1-2
TGTGCCGTGTGGGAGCCTCGCACAGATACGCAGTATTTT CAVWEPRTDTQYF - TRBV15 - TRBJ2-3
TGTGCCAGCAGCGTAGAGGCCCCCGCGACAGGGCCCACAGATACGCAGTATTTT CASSVEAPATGPTDTQYF TRBD1 TRBV9 - TRBJ2-3
TGTGCCAGCAGTCCCGGCGCAGGGGATCAGCCCCAGCATTTT CASSPGAGDQPQHF - TRBV27 - TRBJ1-5
TGTGCCAGCAGTTCCGGGACAGGGGGCTACACCTTC CASSSGTGGYTF TRBD1 TRBV7-8 few TRBJ1-2
TGTGCCAGTAGTATAGCGCGGACAGGCCCCAATGAGCAGTTCTTC CASSIARTGPNEQFF TRBD1 TRBV19 - TRBJ2-1
TGTGCCAGCAGCTTAGGAGGGACGAACACTGAAGCTTTCTTT CASSLGGTNTEAFF - TRBV7-9 - TRBJ1-1
TGCGCCAGCAGTGAAGGGGGGTTGATTTACGAGCAGTACTTC CASSEGGLIYEQYF - TRBV10-2 - TRBJ2-7
TGCGCCAGCAGCCAGGGCAGCTGGCCCTACGAGCAGTACTTC CASSQGSWPYEQYF - TRBV4-1 - TRBJ2-7
TGTGCCAGCACCTTTAGCGGGGGGGCGAAAGATACGCAGTATTTT CASTFSGGAKDTQYF TRBD2 TRBV9 - TRBJ2-3
TGTGCCAGCAGTCCTATCGACATGAATGAGCAGTTCTTC CASSPIDMNEQFF - TRBV28 - TRBJ2-1
TGTGCCAGTAGTATTGGGACAGGGTCCAAAAACATTCAGTACTTC CASSIGTGSKNIQYF TRBD1 TRBV19 - TRBJ2-4
TGTGCCAGCAGCTTCGAGCAGGATACGCAGTATTTT CASSFEQDTQYF - TRBV9 - TRBJ2-3
TGTGCCAGCAGTTCCCTGACTAGCGGGGACACCGGGGAGCTGTTTTTT CASSSLTSGDTGELFF TRBD2 TRBV28 - TRBJ2-2
TGTGCCTGGAGTTTGGATAGCAATCAGCCCCAGCATTTT CAWSLDSNQPQHF - TRBV30 - TRBJ1-5
TGTGCCAGCAGTTTAGGGGGAGGGACTGAAGCTTTCTTT CASSLGGGTEAFF - TRBV27 - TRBJ1-1
TGTGCCAGCAGTTTGACGGGTGGCAATCAGCCCCAGCATTTT CASSLTGGNQPQHF - TRBV28 - TRBJ1-5
TGTGCCAGCAGTTACCAAGGAGGGGCCGGGGGCTACACCTTC CASSYQGGAGGYTF - TRBV6-5 - TRBJ1-2
TGCGCCAGCAGCCTGGGACTAGCGGGAGGGGGTGAGTACGAGCAGTACTTC CASSLGLAGGGEYEQYF TRBD2 TRBV5-1 - TRBJ2-7
TGTGCCAGCAGCCCCATCCCCTGGGGGAGCCTTGAAGCTTTCTTT CASSPIPWGSLEAFF - TRBV11-2 - TRBJ1-1
TGCGCCAGCAGCCAAGACGGTGGCAGTAATCAGCCCCAGCATTTT CASSQDGGSNQPQHF - TRBV4-1 once TRBJ1-5
TGTGCCAGTAGTATAGGGTCCAGCAATCAGCCCCAGCATTTT CASSIGSSNQPQHF - TRBV19 - TRBJ1-5
TGTGCCAGCAGCTTGGAGACAGGGGCAACCTACGAGCAGTACTTC CASSLETGATYEQYF TRBD1 TRBV5-6 few TRBJ2-7
TGTGCCAGCAGTGAACAGGACTTCAATGAGCAGTTCTTC CASSEQDFNEQFF - TRBV25-1 - TRBJ2-1
TGTGCCAGCAGCTTGGGGGACAGGGGGACCAAAAACATTCAGTACTTC CASSLGDRGTKNIQYF TRBD1 TRBV5-4 - TRBJ2-4
TGTGCCAGCAGTTATCGGGACGACACAGATACGCAGTATTTT CASSYRDDTDTQYF - TRBV28 - TRBJ2-3
TGTGCCAGCAGCTTACAGGGATCCCATGGCTACACCTTC CASSLQGSHGYTF - TRBV7-2 - TRBJ1-2
TGTGCCAGCAGCACACGGGGGGCTCTGACCTACGAGCAGTACTTC CASSTRGALTYEQYF - TRBV2 - TRBJ2-7
TGTGCCAGCAGCTTAGTAGGTAGCGGGGGTACCCAAGAGACCCAGTACTTC CASSLVGSGGTQETQYF TRBD2 TRBV7-9 - TRBJ2-5
TGCGCCAGCAGTCGCTCCCTAGTCAGGATTAGCACAGATACGCAGTATTTT CASSRSLVRISTDTQYF - TRBV4-1 - TRBJ2-3
TGTGCCACTAAGCGGGAGGTTAGCTCCTACAATGAGCAGTTCTTC CATKREVSSYNEQFF TRBD2 TRBV28 - TRBJ2-1
TGTGCCAGCAGCCCGACAGGGGGCGATAACTATGGCTACACCTTC CASSPTGGDNYGYTF TRBD1 TRBV7-9 few TRBJ1-2
TGTGCCAGCAGTTCCCACCCTAGCGGGACCTACGAGCAGTACTTC CASSSHPSGTYEQYF TRBD2 TRBV27 - TRBJ2-7